What follows are 18 T cell receptor beta chains derived from one specimen sequenced in a study of blood T cell repertoires in COVID-19 (TCRdb year 2020). The library was produced with the immunoSEQ multiplex PCR assay. TCRdb's version of the immuneACCESS table is confined to in-frame rearrangements and falls short of the full clone set. An unresolved V gene accounts for under half of the shortfall where checked; the remainder is of unknown origin. Here the sample has a few hundred thousand clones; around 86% occur a single time. Roughly 3.1% of the sample is in the top ten clones. Sequenced material: peripheral blood. Every receptor here comes from a human donor in a cohort sampled during active COVID-19.

The rearrangement links TRBV5-4 to TRBJ1-2, with a possible D match to TRBD1 (5 bases). The germline V gene encodes CDR1 SGHNT and CDR2 YYREEE (reference sequence). CDR3 length equals 15 residues. Trimming left V 4 bases short and J 4 bases short, with 17 bases between. In nucleotides, the CDR3 is TGTGCCAGCAGCCCGCGTGGGGGGGGAAGCTATGGCTACACCTTC. Amino acid sequence: CASSPRGGGSYGYTF.

To note about this clone: The sample carries other DNA sequences with the same CDR3. This chain joins TRBV19 and TRBJ1-5; no reliable D call. The CDR3 is 12 amino acids. Trimming shortened V by 2 bases and J by 4 bases, and 3 bases separated the two germline ends. Germline CDR1 LNHDA, CDR2 SQIVND (reference sequence). The CDR3 DNA is TGTGCCAGTAGTATACTGAATCAGCCCCAGCATTTT. Translated, it gives CASSILNQPQHF.

The J gene is TRBJ1-1, the V gene TRBV4-1; D may be TRBD1 (6 bases). V lost 0 bases to trimming and J lost 3 bases, with 11 bases between them. There are 15 residues in the CDR3. Germline CDR1 MGHRA, CDR2 YSYEKL. The chain's CDR3 is CASSQETGGYTEAFF. The CDR3 nucleotides read TGCGCCAGCAGCCAAGAGACAGGTGGTTACACTGAAGCTTTCTTT.

The chain is built from TRBV7-2 and TRBJ2-7, with a tentative D call TRBD1 (6 bases). There are 14 residues in the CDR3. The V and J ends lost 5 bases and 2 bases respectively, with 13 bases between them. CDR1 and CDR2 from the germline V gene are SGHTA and FQGNSA. The CDR3 is CASSRRQAPYEQYF. CDR3 coding DNA: TGTGCCAGCAGCCGCCGACAGGCACCCTACGAGCAGTACTTC.

The V gene is TRBV6-5, the J gene TRBJ1-2; D possibly corresponds to TRBD1 (5 bases). Trimming stripped 6 bases from V and 1 base from J, with 12 bases between. Germline V lookup: CDR1 MNHEY, CDR2 SVGAGI. The CDR3 loop spans 14 amino acids. The CDR3 loop reads CASSLQQGNYGYTF. DNA for the CDR3: TGTGCCAGCAGCCTGCAGCAGGGTAACTATGGCTACACCTTC.

The CDR3 coding sequence is TGTGCCAGCAGCGGAGGCTCGGCTGTCACCATATATTTT. Its translation: CASSGGSAVTIYF. V is TRBV2 and J is TRBJ1-3; D not resolved. Germline assignment: CDR1 SNHLY and CDR2 FYNNEI. V was trimmed by 6 bases and J by 9 bases, leaving 15 bases between them. The CDR3 consists of 13 residues.

The V call is TRBV6-5, the J call TRBJ1-2, with a possible D match to TRBD1 (5 bases). Germline V CDR1 and CDR2: MNHEY, SVGAGI. The CDR3 loop spans 13 amino acids. With 7 bases removed from V and 2 bases from J, the gap between germline ends came to 11 bases. The chain's CDR3 is CASTLSGNYGYTF. The CDR3 region has the DNA TGTGCCAGCACCCTCTCAGGGAACTATGGCTACACCTTC.

The genes are TRBV28 and TRBJ2-1; 7 nucleotides align to TRBD2. V trimming: 6 bases; J trimming: 3 bases; junction bases outside the gene matches: 8. Germline values: CDR1 MDHEN, CDR2 SYDVKM. This CDR3 has 15 amino acids. CDR3 in amino acids: CASSAPSGLYNEQFF. The CDR3 DNA sequence: TGTGCCAGCAGCGCACCTAGCGGACTCTACAATGAGCAGTTCTTC.

The CDR3 DNA is TGTGCCAGTAGTATAGGGGCCGGGACTGGGGCTGAAGCTTTCTTT. It codes for CASSIGAGTGAEAFF. The chain recombines TRBV19 with TRBJ1-1; a weak D match, TRBD1 (5 bases). Germline V gene lookup returns CDR1 LNHDA and CDR2 SQIVND (reference sequence). The CDR3 sequence is 15 residues long. Trimming left V 1 base short and J 6 bases short, with 15 bases between.

V gene TRBV28 combines with J gene TRBJ1-2; D possibly corresponds to TRBD1 (6 bases). V was shortened by 6 bases and J by 0 bases, with 14 bases between the two germline ends. This CDR3 is built from 15 residues. Per germline, CDR1 MDHEN and CDR2 SYDVKM. For the CDR3, the DNA is TGTGCCAGCAGCCCCGGACAGACCTCTAACTATGGCTACACCTTC. Its translation: CASSPGQTSNYGYTF.

The chain is built from TRBV15 and TRBJ2-5, with D perhaps matching TRBD2 (5 bases). V lost 3 bases and J 5 bases, leaving 10 bases between the germline ends. This CDR3 contains 13 residues. From germline, CDR1 is LNHNV and CDR2 YYDKDF (reference sequence). The CDR3 spells CATSSRRGETQYF. The CDR3 DNA follows: TGTGCCACCAGCAGCAGACGAGGGGAGACCCAGTACTTC.

The V and J genes are TRBV29-1 and TRBJ2-1; TRBD2 agrees at 11 bases. With 0 bases clipped from V and 8 bases from J, the junction kept 12 bases outside the gene matches. The CDR3 runs to 17 residues. CDR1 and CDR2 (germline): SQVTM, ANQGSEA. The CDR3 spells CSVEDLRLAGGFYEQFF. In DNA, the CDR3 is TGCAGCGTTGAAGATCTTCGGCTAGCGGGAGGTTTCTATGAGCAGTTCTTC.

The chain is built from TRBV3-1 (or the pseudogene TRBV3-2) and TRBJ2-1; D gene unclear. The CDR3 is 14 amino acids. V lost 0 bases and J 7 bases, leaving 10 bases between the germline ends. Germline CDR1 is LGHDT and CDR2 is YNNKEL (reference sequence). CDR3 residues: CASSQELRNNEQFF. CDR3 nucleotides: TGTGCCAGCAGCCAAGAACTCCGCAATAATGAGCAGTTCTTC.

The V call is TRBV7-8, the J call TRBJ2-5; no reliable D call. Germline-derived CDR1 and CDR2 are SGHVS and FQNEAQ. The V end was cut by 5 bases, the J end by 5 bases, with 15 bases between. This CDR3 is built from 14 residues. The CDR3 protein is CASSKADIWETQYF. CDR3 sequence (DNA): TGTGCCAGCAGCAAAGCCGATATTTGGGAGACCCAGTACTTC.

The chain couples TRBV4-1 to TRBJ1-1; 12 positions match TRBD1. Per germline, CDR1 MGHRA and CDR2 YSYEKL. V lost 6 bases to trimming and J lost 4 bases; unmatched junction nucleotides: 9. The CDR3 loop spans 16 amino acids. The DNA for the CDR3 is TGCGCCAGCAGGCCCGGGACAGGGGGCTCTTCCACTGAAGCTTTCTTT. The encoded protein is CASRPGTGGSSTEAFF.

The chain links TRBV5-1 to TRBJ2-1, with a possible D match to TRBD1 (6 bases). CDR1 and CDR2 from the germline V gene are SGHRS and YFSETQ. The V end lost 5 bases, the J end lost 10 bases, and 25 bases lay between the germline ends. This CDR3 spans 16 amino acids. This CDR3 reads CASSGLGLPQGREQFF. The CDR3, as DNA: TGCGCCAGCAGTGGCCTCGGACTTCCGCAGGGGCGGGAGCAGTTCTTC.

This CDR3 is CASSRARDRVGNTQYF. The CDR3, as DNA: TGTGCCAGCTCACGGGCCCGGGACAGGGTAGGAAATACGCAGTATTTT. This rearrangement joins TRBV18 to TRBJ2-3, with 9 bases identical to TRBD1. The CDR3 has 16 residues. Germline CDR1 KGHSH, CDR2 LQKENI. V lost 4 bases to trimming and J lost 7 bases; unmatched junction nucleotides: 12.

V and J are TRBV19 and TRBJ2-1; a weak D match, TRBD2 (6 bases). CDR3 length equals 12 residues. Germline V gene data show CDR1 as LNHDA and CDR2 as SQIVND (reference sequence). The V end lost 3 bases, the J end lost 9 bases, and 9 bases lay between the germline ends. The CDR3 sequence: CASSIGGAEQFF. The CDR3 DNA reads TGTGCCAGTAGTATCGGGGGAGCTGAGCAGTTCTTC.